The rows below give T cell receptor beta chains drawn from one sample of a study of T-cell memory formation after mild COVID-19. MiXCR, applied by TCRdb to the 5' RACE reads, yields one record per CDR3 protein. The sample holds 560,000 or so distinct CDR3 sequences, 17% seen once. Sequencing input: PBMCs or a T cell subset sorted from them (not recorded which). The receptor source for this set is an adult woman who had mild COVID-19 (a few samples of this study predate the infection). Cell type and time point are not known. Both conserved end residues are part of each CDR3. D genes are given only for firm matches. Size is omitted from some rows. Given values are once, few, many or a class for expanded clones.

V,J,D,size,DNA,CDR3
TRBV28,TRBJ1-4,-,few,TGTGCCAGCAGTCAGAATAATGAAAAACTGTTTTTT,CASSQNNEKLFF
TRBV3-1,TRBJ2-5,-,-,TGTGCCAGCAGCCAAGCCCTACAAGAGACCCAGTACTTC,CASSQALQETQYF
TRBV5-1,TRBJ1-2,-,few,TGCGCCAGCAGAGGGGAAGCCCGCTTCTATGGCTACACCTTC,CASRGEARFYGYTF
TRBV20-1,TRBJ1-1,-,few,TGCAGTGCTGCACAGGGCTCGAACACTGAAGCTTTCTTT,CSAAQGSNTEAFF
TRBV3-1,TRBJ2-3,TRBD2,many,TGTGCCAGCAGCCGGGGAGGACTAGCGGGGGGGTACACAGATACGCAGTATTTT,CASSRGGLAGGYTDTQYF
TRBV7-9,TRBJ2-1,TRBD2,-,TGTGCCAGCAGCGGGACTAGCGGGGGGGCCCTGTTCTTC,CASSGTSGGALFF
TRBV20-1,TRBJ2-2,-,few,TGCAGTGCTAGACAGGGTTCGAACACCGGGGAGCTGTTTTTT,CSARQGSNTGELFF
TRBV6-1,TRBJ2-7,TRBD2,-,TGTGCCAGCAGTGGCTATAGCGGGAGTACAATCTTCGAGCAGTACTTC,CASSGYSGSTIFEQYF
TRBV7-2,TRBJ2-1,TRBD2,-,TGTGCCAGCAGCTCTAGCCTCGGACTAGCGGTTAATGAGCAGTTCTTC,CASSSSLGLAVNEQFF
TRBV5-1,TRBJ1-1,-,-,TGCGCCAGCAGCTCTGTCAGTCAGAACACTGAAGCTTTCTTT,CASSSVSQNTEAFF
TRBV7-9,TRBJ2-7,-,once,TGTGCCAGCAGCCACCGGGACTCACTGACCTACGAGCAGTACTTC,CASSHRDSLTYEQYF
TRBV5-1,TRBJ2-1,-,-,TGCGCCAGCAGTAAGAGCTCCTACAATGAGCAGTTCTTC,CASSKSSYNEQFF
TRBV5-1,TRBJ2-2,TRBD1,-,TGCGCCAGCAGCTGGAGACCTGACAGGGTGTCCACCGGGGAGCTGTTTTTT,CASSWRPDRVSTGELFF
TRBV12-3/TRBV12-4,TRBJ2-2,-,-,TGTGCCACCCTCGAGGGACTTCTACCCGGGGAGCTGTTTTTT,CATLEGLLPGELFF
TRBV7-8,TRBJ2-1,-,-,TGTGCCAGCCGCTCGCCGAGGTTCGAGCAGTTCTTC,CASRSPRFEQFF
TRBV6-1,TRBJ1-5,TRBD1,few,TGTGCCAGCAGTGAATCGACAGGGGGCAATCAGCCCCAGCATTTT,CASSESTGGNQPQHF
TRBV2,TRBJ2-2,TRBD1,few,TGTGCCAGCAGCTCCGGGACAGGGATCCCCGGGGAGCTGTTTTTT,CASSSGTGIPGELFF
TRBV12-3/TRBV12-4,TRBJ1-2,-,-,TGTGCCAGCAGTCGATCGACCAGAGAGGGCTACACCTTC,CASSRSTREGYTF
TRBV29-1,TRBJ2-7,-,few,TGCAGCGTTGACGAACAGGGCTCCTACGAGCAGTACTTC,CSVDEQGSYEQYF
TRBV24-1,TRBJ2-7,TRBD2,-,TGTGCCACCAGTGTTAGCGGGAGGAACGAGCAGTACTTC,CATSVSGRNEQYF
TRBV5-4,TRBJ1-6,TRBD1,few,TGTGCCAGCAGCTTGGCCGGGACAGGGTTGCACTTT,CASSLAGTGLHF
TRBV9,TRBJ2-1,-,-,TGTGCCAGCAGCGTAGGCCCCCTGGACAGCTCCTACAATGAGCAGTTCTTC,CASSVGPLDSSYNEQFF
TRBV18,TRBJ1-6,TRBD1,-,TGTGCCAGCTCACCGGGACAGAAAAATTCACCCCTCCACTTT,CASSPGQKNSPLHF
TRBV2,TRBJ2-1,TRBD2,-,TGTGCCAGCAGTGACCCGGGACTAGCGGGAGATTCGTCCTACAATGAGCAGTTCTTC,CASSDPGLAGDSSYNEQFF
TRBV11-2,TRBJ2-5,TRBD2,few,TGTGCCAGCAGCACCGGACTAGCGGGGCAAGAGACCCAGTACTTC,CASSTGLAGQETQYF
TRBV20-1,TRBJ1-2,-,few,TGCAGTGCTAGAGAGATCAGCCGCTCTAACTATGGCTACACCTTC,CSAREISRSNYGYTF
TRBV7-3,TRBJ2-1,TRBD2,-,TGTGCCAGCAGCTTATCCTGGACTAGCGGGACTGAGCAGTTCTTC,CASSLSWTSGTEQFF
TRBV18,TRBJ2-1,-,few,TGTGCCAGCTCACCGGGGATTAACAATGAGCAGTTCTTC,CASSPGINNEQFF
TRBV5-1,TRBJ1-4,TRBD1,-,TGCGCCAGCCGTCTTGGGACAGGTGTTGAAAAACTGTTTTTT,CASRLGTGVEKLFF
TRBV5-1,TRBJ2-1,-,-,TGCGCCAGCAGCTTGGGAGTTATGGGGGCCTACAATGAGCAGTTCTTC,CASSLGVMGAYNEQFF
TRBV9,TRBJ2-1,TRBD2,few,TGTGCCAGCAGCGTAACCGGGACTAGCTTTTACAATGAGCAGTTCTTC,CASSVTGTSFYNEQFF
TRBV30,TRBJ1-4,-,-,TGTGCCTGGAGCGCGAGAGGGTCCCTAAGTGAAAAACTGTTTTTT,CAWSARGSLSEKLFF
TRBV6-5,TRBJ1-2,TRBD1,-,TGTGCCAGCAGTTACCAGGGGGTGGCCTATGGCTACACCTTC,CASSYQGVAYGYTF
TRBV5-1,TRBJ1-2,-,-,TGCGCCCTCCATATTTATGGCTACACCTTC,CALHIYGYTF
TRBV6-2/TRBV6-3,TRBJ1-5,-,-,TGTGCCAGCAGCGTACATCAGGGAGGAGGAGGTCCCCAGCATTTT,CASSVHQGGGGPQHF
TRBV5-6,TRBJ2-7,-,-,TGTGCCAGCAGCCGCCCGACTCTAGGGCTCTACGAGCAGTACTTC,CASSRPTLGLYEQYF
TRBV12-3/TRBV12-4,TRBJ2-7,TRBD2,few,TGTGCCAGCAGATATAGCGGGAATCCCTACGAGCAGTACTTC,CASRYSGNPYEQYF
TRBV15,TRBJ2-5,TRBD1,few,TGTGCCACCAGCCCCCGGACAGGAAAAGAGACCCAGTACTTC,CATSPRTGKETQYF
TRBV7-9,TRBJ1-1,TRBD1,few,TGTGCCAGCAGCTCAAGTTACAGGGGTTGGACTGAAGCTTTCTTT,CASSSSYRGWTEAFF
TRBV6-6,TRBJ2-1,TRBD2,-,TGTGCCAGCAGTTACGGGCGGGAGTACGACGACAATGAGCAGTTCTTC,CASSYGREYDDNEQFF
TRBV20-1,TRBJ2-1,TRBD2,few,TGCAGTGCTATACTCGGGACTAGCTCTTACTTGGGGCAGTTCTTC,CSAILGTSSYLGQFF
TRBV19,TRBJ2-5,-,-,TGTGCCAGTAGTATAAACTACTCTCGGCGAGAGACCCAGTACTTC,CASSINYSRRETQYF
TRBV25-1,TRBJ1-2,TRBD1,few,TGTGCCAGCAGTCCAGGGGGCAAAGGCTACACCTTC,CASSPGGKGYTF
TRBV20-1,TRBJ2-7,TRBD2,few,TGCAGTGCAGAAGATCTGGTTGCGGGAGGGTACGAGCAGTACTTC,CSAEDLVAGGYEQYF
TRBV7-9,TRBJ2-7,TRBD1,-,TGTGCCAGCAGCTTAGTGTCAGGGGGTTCCTACGAGCAGTACTTC,CASSLVSGGSYEQYF
TRBV2,TRBJ2-5,TRBD1,-,TGTGCCAGTTCAGGACAGGGCGGGTCAGAGACCCAGTACTTC,CASSGQGGSETQYF
TRBV10-3,TRBJ2-2,-,few,TGTGCCATCAGTGATATATCCGGGGAGCTGTTTTTT,CAISDISGELFF
TRBV12-3/TRBV12-4,TRBJ2-2,-,-,TGTGCCAGCACCAAAACCGGGGAGCTGTTTTTT,CASTKTGELFF
TRBV19,TRBJ2-4,-,few,TGTGCCAGTAGGGGAGGAGTCGCAGCCAAAAACATTCAGTACTTC,CASRGGVAAKNIQYF
TRBV12-3/TRBV12-4,TRBJ2-7,TRBD1,many,TGTGCCAGCAGTTACCCGGGACAGGGTACCTACGAGCAGTACTTC,CASSYPGQGTYEQYF
TRBV25-1,TRBJ1-3,-,-,TGTGCCAGCAGGGGCCTGGGGGTAAGCTCTGGAAACACCATATATTTT,CASRGLGVSSGNTIYF